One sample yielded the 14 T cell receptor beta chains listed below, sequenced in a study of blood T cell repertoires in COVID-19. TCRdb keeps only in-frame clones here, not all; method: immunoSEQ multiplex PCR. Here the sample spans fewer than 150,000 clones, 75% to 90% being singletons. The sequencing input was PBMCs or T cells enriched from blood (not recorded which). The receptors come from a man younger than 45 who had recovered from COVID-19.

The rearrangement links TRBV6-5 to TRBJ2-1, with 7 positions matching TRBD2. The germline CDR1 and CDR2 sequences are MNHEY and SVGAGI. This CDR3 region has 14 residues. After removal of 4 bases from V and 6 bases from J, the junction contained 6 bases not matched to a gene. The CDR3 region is CASSLGGSSNEQFF. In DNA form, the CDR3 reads TGTGCCAGCAGTTTGGGCGGGAGTTCCAATGAGCAGTTCTTC.

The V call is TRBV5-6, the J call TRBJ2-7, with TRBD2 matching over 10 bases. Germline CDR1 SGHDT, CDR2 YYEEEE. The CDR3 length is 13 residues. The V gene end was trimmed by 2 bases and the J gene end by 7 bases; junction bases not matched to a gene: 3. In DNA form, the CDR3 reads TGTGCCAGCAGCTTCGGTAGCGGGAGGGAGCAGTACTTC. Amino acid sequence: CASSFGSGREQYF.

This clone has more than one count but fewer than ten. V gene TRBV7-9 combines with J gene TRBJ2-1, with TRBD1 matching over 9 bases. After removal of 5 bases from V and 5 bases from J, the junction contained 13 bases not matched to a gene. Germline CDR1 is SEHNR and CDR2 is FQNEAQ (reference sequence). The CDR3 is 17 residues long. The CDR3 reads CASSRRYRDRAHNEQFF. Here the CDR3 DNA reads TGTGCCAGCAGCCGCCGCTACCGGGACAGGGCCCACAATGAGCAGTTCTTC.

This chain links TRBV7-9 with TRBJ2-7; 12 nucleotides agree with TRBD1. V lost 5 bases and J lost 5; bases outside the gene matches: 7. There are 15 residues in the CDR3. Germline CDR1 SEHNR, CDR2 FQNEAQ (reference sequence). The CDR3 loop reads CASSPRGTGGNEQYF. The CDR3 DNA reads TGTGCCAGCAGCCCTCGGGGGACAGGGGGCAACGAGCAGTACTTC.

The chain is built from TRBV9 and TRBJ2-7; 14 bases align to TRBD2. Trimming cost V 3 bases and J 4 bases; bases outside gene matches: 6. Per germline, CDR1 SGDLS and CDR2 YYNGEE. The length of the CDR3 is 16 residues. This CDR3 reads CASSGTSGRTLYEQYF. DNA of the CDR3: TGTGCCAGCAGCGGGACTAGCGGGAGGACGCTATACGAGCAGTACTTC.

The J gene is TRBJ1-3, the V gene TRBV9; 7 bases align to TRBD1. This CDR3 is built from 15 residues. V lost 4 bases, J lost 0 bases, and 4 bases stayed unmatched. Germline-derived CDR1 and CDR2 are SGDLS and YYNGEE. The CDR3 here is CASSPGGFSGNTIYF. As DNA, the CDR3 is TGTGCCAGCAGCCCAGGGGGGTTCTCTGGAAACACCATATATTTT.

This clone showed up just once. The CDR3 DNA reads as TGTGCCAGCAGCTCGCAAAAAGAGTCCACCGGGGAGCTGTTTTTT. The encoded protein is CASSSQKESTGELFF. The chain carries TRBV5-4 and TRBJ2-2; D remains ambiguous. From germline, CDR1 is SGHNT and CDR2 YYREEE (reference sequence). Trimming shortened V by 3 bases and J by 4 bases, and 13 bases separated the two germline ends. The CDR3 totals 15 residues. Together with reference TRBV5-4 and TRBJ2-2, the CDR3 gives the full variable domain: ETGVTQSPTHLIKTRGQQVTLRCSSQSGHNTVSWYQQALGQGPQFIFQYYREEENGRGNFPPRFSGLQFPNYSSELNVNALELDDSALYLCASSSQKESTGELFFGEGSRLTVL.

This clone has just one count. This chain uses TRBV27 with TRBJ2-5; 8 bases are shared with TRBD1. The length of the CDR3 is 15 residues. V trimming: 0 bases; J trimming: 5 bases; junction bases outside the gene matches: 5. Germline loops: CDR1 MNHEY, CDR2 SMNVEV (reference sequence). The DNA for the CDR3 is TGTGCCAGCAGTTTATCCGGGACAGGAGCGGAGACCCAGTACTTC. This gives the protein CASSLSGTGAETQYF.

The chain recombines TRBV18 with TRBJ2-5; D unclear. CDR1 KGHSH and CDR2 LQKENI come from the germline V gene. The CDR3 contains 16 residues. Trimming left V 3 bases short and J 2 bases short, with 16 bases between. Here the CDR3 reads CASSPIPTSTQETQYF. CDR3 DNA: TGTGCCAGCTCACCCATCCCGACAAGCACACAAGAGACCCAGTACTTC.

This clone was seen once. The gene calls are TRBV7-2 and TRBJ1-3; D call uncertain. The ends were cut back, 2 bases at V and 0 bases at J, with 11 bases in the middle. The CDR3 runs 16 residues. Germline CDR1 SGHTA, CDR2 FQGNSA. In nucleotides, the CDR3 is TGTGCCAGCAGCTTATTCGACGGAGCCTCTGGAAACACCATATATTTT. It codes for CASSLFDGASGNTIYF.

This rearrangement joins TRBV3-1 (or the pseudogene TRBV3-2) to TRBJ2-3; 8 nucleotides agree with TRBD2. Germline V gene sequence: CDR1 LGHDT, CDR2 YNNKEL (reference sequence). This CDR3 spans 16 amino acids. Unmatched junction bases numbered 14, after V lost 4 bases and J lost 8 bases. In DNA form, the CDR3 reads TGTGCCAGCAGCCCTACCGCCAGCGGGGGTCAGTCTACGCAGTATTTT. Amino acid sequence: CASSPTASGGQSTQYF.

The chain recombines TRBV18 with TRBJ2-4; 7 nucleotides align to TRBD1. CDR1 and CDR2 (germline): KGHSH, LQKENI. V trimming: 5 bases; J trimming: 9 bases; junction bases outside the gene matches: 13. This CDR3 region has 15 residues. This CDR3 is CASSERGRLGGIQYF. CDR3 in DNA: TGTGCCAGCTCAGAGAGGGGGCGCCTCGGTGGCATTCAGTACTTC.

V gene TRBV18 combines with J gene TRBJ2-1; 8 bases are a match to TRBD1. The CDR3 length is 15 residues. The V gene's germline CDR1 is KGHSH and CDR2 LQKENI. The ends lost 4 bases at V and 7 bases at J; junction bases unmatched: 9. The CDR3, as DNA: TGTGCCAGCTCACTAGGACAGGGTTCATGGAATGAGCAGTTCTTC. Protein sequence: CASSLGQGSWNEQFF.

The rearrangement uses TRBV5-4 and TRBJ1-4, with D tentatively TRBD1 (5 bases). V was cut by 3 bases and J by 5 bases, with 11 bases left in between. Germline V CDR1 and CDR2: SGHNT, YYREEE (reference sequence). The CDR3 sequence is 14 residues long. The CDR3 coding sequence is TGTGCCAGCAGCTCGGGGGGTGACAATGAAAAACTGTTTTTT. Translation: CASSSGGDNEKLFF.